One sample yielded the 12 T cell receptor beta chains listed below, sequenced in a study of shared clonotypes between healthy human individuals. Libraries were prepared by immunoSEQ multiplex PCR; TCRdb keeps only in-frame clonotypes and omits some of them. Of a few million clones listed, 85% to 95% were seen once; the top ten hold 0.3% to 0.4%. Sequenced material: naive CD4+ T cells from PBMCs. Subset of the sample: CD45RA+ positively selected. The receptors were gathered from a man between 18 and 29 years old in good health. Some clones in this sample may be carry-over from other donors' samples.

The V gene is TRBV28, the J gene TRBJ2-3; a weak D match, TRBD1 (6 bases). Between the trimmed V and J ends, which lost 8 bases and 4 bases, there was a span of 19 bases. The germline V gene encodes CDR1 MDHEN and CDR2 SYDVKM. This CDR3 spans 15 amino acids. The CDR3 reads CASGGGPLGADTQYF. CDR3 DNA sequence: TGTGCCAGCGGGGGCGGACCCCTTGGCGCAGATACGCAGTATTTT.

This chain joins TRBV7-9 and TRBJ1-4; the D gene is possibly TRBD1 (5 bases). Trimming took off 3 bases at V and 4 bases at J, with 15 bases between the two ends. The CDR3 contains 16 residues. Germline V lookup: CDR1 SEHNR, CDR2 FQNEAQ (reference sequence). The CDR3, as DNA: TGTGCCAGCAGCTTCGGGGGGAACAGAAATAATGAAAAACTGTTTTTT. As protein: CASSFGGNRNNEKLFF.

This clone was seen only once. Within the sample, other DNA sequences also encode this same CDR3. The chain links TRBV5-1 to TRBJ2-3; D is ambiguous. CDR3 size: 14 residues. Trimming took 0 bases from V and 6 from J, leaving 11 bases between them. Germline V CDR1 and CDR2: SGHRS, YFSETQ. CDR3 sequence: CASSLGSFGDTQYF. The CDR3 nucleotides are TGCGCCAGCAGCTTGGGATCCTTCGGCGATACGCAGTATTTT.

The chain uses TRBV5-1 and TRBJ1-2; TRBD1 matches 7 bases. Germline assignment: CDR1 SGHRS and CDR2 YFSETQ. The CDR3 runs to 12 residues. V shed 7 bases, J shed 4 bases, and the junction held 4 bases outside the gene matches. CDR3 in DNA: TGCGCCAGCTCGGACAGGAGCTATGGCTACACCTTC. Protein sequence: CASSDRSYGYTF.

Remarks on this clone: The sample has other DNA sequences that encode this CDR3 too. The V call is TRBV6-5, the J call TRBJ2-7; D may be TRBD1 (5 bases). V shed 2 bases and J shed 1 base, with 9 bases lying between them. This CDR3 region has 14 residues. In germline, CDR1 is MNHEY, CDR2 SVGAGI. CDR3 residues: CASSYVQGSYEQYF. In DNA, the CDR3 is TGTGCCAGCAGTTACGTTCAGGGTTCCTACGAGCAGTACTTC.

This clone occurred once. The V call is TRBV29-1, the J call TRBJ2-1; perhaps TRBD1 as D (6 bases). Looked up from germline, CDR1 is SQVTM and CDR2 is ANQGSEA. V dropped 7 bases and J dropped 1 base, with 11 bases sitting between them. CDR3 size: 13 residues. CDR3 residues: CSERQVSYNEQFF. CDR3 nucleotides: TGCAGCGAACGACAGGTTTCCTACAATGAGCAGTTCTTC.

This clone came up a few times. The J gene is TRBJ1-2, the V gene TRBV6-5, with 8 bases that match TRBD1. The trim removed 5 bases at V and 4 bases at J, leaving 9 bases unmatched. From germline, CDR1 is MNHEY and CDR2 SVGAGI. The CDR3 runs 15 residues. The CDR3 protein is CASSPATGGIYGYTF. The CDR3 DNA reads TGTGCCAGCAGTCCCGCTACAGGGGGAATCTATGGCTACACCTTC.

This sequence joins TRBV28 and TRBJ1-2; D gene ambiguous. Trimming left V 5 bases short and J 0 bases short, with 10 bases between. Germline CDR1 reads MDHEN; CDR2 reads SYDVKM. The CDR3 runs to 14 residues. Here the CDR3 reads CASSPPPTNYGYTF. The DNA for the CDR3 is TGTGCCAGCAGTCCCCCCCCAACTAACTATGGCTACACCTTC.

The CDR3 is CASSQGSSGRVTYEQYF. As DNA, the CDR3 is TGTGCCAGCAGCCAGGGATCTAGCGGGAGGGTAACCTACGAGCAGTACTTC. V gene TRBV4-2 combines with J gene TRBJ2-7; 12 bases fit TRBD2. The CDR3 length is 17 residues. V shed 3 bases and J 2 bases; nucleotides not matched to a gene: 8. The germline V gene encodes CDR1 LGHNA and CDR2 YNFKEQ.

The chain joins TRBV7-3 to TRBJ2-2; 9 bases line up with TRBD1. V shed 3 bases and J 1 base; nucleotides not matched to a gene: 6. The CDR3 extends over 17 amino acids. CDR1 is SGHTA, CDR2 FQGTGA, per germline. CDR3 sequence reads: CASSFPQGALNTGELFF. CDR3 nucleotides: TGTGCCAGCAGCTTTCCACAGGGGGCTTTGAACACCGGGGAGCTGTTTTTT.

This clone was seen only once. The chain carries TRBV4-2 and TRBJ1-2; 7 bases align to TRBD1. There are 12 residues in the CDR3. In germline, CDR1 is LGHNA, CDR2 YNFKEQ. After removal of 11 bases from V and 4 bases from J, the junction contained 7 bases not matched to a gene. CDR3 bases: TGTGCCTCGACCCGGGACAGCTATGGCTACACCTTC. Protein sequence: CASTRDSYGYTF.

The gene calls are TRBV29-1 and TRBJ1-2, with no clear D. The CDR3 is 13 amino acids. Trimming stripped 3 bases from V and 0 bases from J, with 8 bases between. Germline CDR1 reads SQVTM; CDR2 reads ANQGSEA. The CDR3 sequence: CSVELRPNYGYTF. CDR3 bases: TGCAGCGTTGAGCTCCGGCCTAACTATGGCTACACCTTC.